The 10 T cell receptor beta chains below all came from one sample that was sequenced in a study of blood T cells in healthy people across ages. The authors ran a second PCR of roughly 6 to 12 cycles using a sample-barcoded 5' primer and a J-beta primer mix. TCRdb ran MiXCR on the 5' RACE reads and lists one entry per CDR3 protein. The table includes 1.5 million to 2 million distinct CDR3 sequences, 28% detected once. Specimen: blood. These receptors came from a woman in her thirties in good health.

This clonotype was observed a handful of times. V usage is TRBV3-1 and J usage is TRBJ2-1; D not certain. The CDR3 totals 12 residues. V was clipped by 0 bases and J by 7 bases, with 4 bases between them. Per the germline V gene, CDR1 is LGHDT and CDR2 is YNNKEL (reference sequence). CDR3 protein: CASSQEVNEQFF. CDR3 in DNA: TGTGCCAGCAGCCAAGAAGTGAATGAGCAGTTCTTC.

A note on this clonotype: With a much larger clone just one base away, this may be a read error. This chain uses TRBV28 with TRBJ2-7; TRBD2 aligns across 7 bases. The CDR3 sequence is 14 residues long. V lost 6 bases, J lost 3 bases, and 8 bases stayed unmatched. The germline V gene encodes CDR1 MDHEN and CDR2 SYDVKM. CDR3 bases: TGTGCCAGCAGGTTAGCCCAGCGGGACTACGAGCAGTACTTC. As protein: CASRLAQRDYEQYF.

This clonotype came up many times. The rearrangement uses TRBV29-1 and TRBJ1-1; 7 bases are shared with TRBD1. Looked up from germline, CDR1 is SQVTM and CDR2 is ANQGSEA. V trimming: 7 bases; J trimming: 3 bases; junction bases outside the gene matches: 14. The CDR3 length is 15 residues. The CDR3 spells CSAWDRDSTYTEAFF. The CDR3 bases are TGCAGCGCCTGGGACCGGGACAGCACTTACACTGAAGCTTTCTTT.

As to this clonotype: An end of the junction differs from the germline gene, which may be a read error. The chain links TRBV5-1 to TRBJ2-1; TRBD1 matches at 7 bases. Germline-derived CDR1 and CDR2 are SGHRS and YFSETQ. The CDR3 length is 13 residues. CDR3 sequence (DNA): TGCGCCAGCAGCTCGGGACAGAACAATGATCAGTTCTTC. Translated, it gives CASSSGQNNDQFF.

This clonotype was detected a few times. The CDR3 DNA reads TGCGCCAGCAGTGGAGGTAGCGGGGGGGACAATGAGCAGTTCTTC. Translating gives CASSGGSGGDNEQFF. This chain joins TRBV10-1 and TRBJ2-1; 11 nucleotides align to TRBD2. CDR1 and CDR2 from the germline V gene are WNHNN and SYGVQD (reference sequence). The CDR3 covers 15 residues. Germline trimming cut 4 bases from V and 5 bases from J; bases unmatched to any gene: 4.

Regarding this clonotype: The junction differs from germline at one of its ends, possibly a read error. The J gene is TRBJ2-1, the V gene TRBV24-1, with 7 bases fitting TRBD1. Germline V gene lookup returns CDR1 KGHDR and CDR2 SFDVKD. The CDR3 is 15 residues long. For the CDR3, the DNA is TGTGCCACCAGTGATCCCGGGACAGTGGGCAATGAGCGGTTCTTC. As protein: CATSDPGTVGNERFF.

This clonotype occurred many times. The chain links TRBV9 to TRBJ2-7; perhaps TRBD1 as D (8 bases). Germline-derived CDR1 and CDR2 are SGDLS and YYNGEE. The CDR3 is 17 amino acids. The germline V and J ends were trimmed by 0 bases and 2 bases, with 18 bases remaining between them. CDR3 coding DNA: TGTGCCAGCAGCGTAGGCAGCGGGACAGGAGGGACCTACGAGCAGTACTTC. Its protein product is CASSVGSGTGGTYEQYF.

This clonotype turned up a few times. The V call is TRBV24-1, the J call TRBJ2-4; no firm D call. The last part of the DNA fits TRBJ2-5 better; the J call may be wrong. This CDR3 region has 13 residues. Germline values: CDR1 KGHDR, CDR2 SFDVKD. The CDR3 DNA is TGTGCCACCGCTGACACTACTTGGGAGACCCAGTACTTC. Its translation is CATADTTWETQYF.

This clonotype has a count of ten or more. The chain combines TRBV28 with TRBJ2-3; D unclear. The CDR3 loop spans 12 amino acids. The V gene's germline CDR1 is MDHEN and CDR2 SYDVKM. Deletions cut 7 bases from V and 13 bases from J, with 18 bases between. Here the CDR3 DNA reads TGTGCCAGCAACGTCTCCGGCAGGCGAGAGTATTTT. It encodes CASNVSGRREYF.

This clonotype has just one count. The chain joins TRBV7-2 to TRBJ2-5; 10 bases fit TRBD2. The CDR3 extends over 17 amino acids. The V segment lost 7 bases and the J segment 5 bases; nucleotides outside the gene matches: 16. The germline V gene encodes CDR1 SGHTA and CDR2 FQGNSA. The CDR3 loop reads CASIFLVAGGRAETQYF. CDR3 nucleotides: TGTGCCAGCATCTTCTTGGTAGCGGGAGGTCGGGCGGAGACCCAGTACTTC.